The entry below describes one T cell receptor (beta chain). Its antigen remains unidentified. The same CDR3 can be traced to other DNA sequences in this sample. This sample was taken from a study of shared clonotypes between healthy human individuals. V was pared by 6 bases and J by 3 bases, with 5 bases of the junction left unmatched. Germline lookup yields CDR1 MDHEN and CDR2 SYDVKM. This CDR3 is built from 13 residues. Sequenced by immunoSEQ multiplex PCR; TCRdb stores in-frame clones only, minus some. The table records hundreds of thousands of clones, almost 97% of them present only once. Findings and caveats of the study: A few donors showed sharing of approximately 5% of naive CD4 clonotypes.

This receptor was identified in a woman aged 30 to 39 in good health. The chain links TRBV28 to TRBJ2-7; TRBD1 matches 7 bases. Sequencing was done on a sample of naive CD4+ T cells sorted from blood. Subset meaning: CD45RA+ positively selected. The CDR3 protein is CASRRTGSYEQYF. The CDR3 coding sequence is TGTGCCAGCAGAAGGACAGGTAGCTACGAGCAGTACTTC.